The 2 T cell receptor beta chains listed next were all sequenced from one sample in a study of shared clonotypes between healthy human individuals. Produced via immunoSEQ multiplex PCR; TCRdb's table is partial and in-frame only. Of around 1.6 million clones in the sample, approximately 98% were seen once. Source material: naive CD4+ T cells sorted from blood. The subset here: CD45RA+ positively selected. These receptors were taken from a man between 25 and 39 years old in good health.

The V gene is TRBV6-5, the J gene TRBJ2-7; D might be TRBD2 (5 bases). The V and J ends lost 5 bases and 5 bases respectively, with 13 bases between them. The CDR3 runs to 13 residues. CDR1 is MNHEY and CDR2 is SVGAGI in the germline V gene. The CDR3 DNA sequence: TGTGCCAGCAGTCTAGCTCGGGTCAACGAGCAGTACTTC. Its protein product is CASSLARVNEQYF.

In DNA, the CDR3 is TGTGCCAGCAGTTATACAGATAACTGGGGTTACACTGAAGCTTTCTTT. It is translated as CASSYTDNWGYTEAFF. This chain joins TRBV2 and TRBJ1-1; D remains ambiguous. This CDR3 is 16 amino acids long. CDR1 SNHLY and CDR2 FYNNEI come from the germline V gene. V gave up 5 bases and J gave up 3 bases, with 19 bases separating them.